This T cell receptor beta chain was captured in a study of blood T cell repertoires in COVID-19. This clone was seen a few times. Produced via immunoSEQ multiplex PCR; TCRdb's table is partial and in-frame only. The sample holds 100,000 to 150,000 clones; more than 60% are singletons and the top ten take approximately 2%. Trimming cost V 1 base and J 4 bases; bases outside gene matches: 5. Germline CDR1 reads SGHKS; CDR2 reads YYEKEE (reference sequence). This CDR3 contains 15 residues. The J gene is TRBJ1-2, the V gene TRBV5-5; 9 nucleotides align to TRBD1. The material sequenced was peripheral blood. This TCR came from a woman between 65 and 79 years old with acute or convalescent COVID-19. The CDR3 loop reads CASSLSQGAVYGYTF. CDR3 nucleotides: TGTGCCAGCAGCTTGTCACAGGGGGCGGTCTATGGCTACACCTTC.